Shown below are 32 T cell receptor beta chains from a single sample sequenced in a study of graft-versus-host responses after intestinal transplantation. Only in-frame clones appear in the TCRdb table, and some are missing; sequencing was by immunoSEQ multiplex PCR. The table has roughly 90,000 clones, approximately 90% seen once. What these receptors recognize is not known. The sequencing used unstimulated CD8+ T cells sorted from spleen or lymph node cells, collected before intestinal transplant. These receptors came from a human donor who received an intestinal transplant.

The chain carries TRBV27 and TRBJ2-1, with 9 nucleotides matching TRBD2. CDR3 length: 14 residues. The germline gives CDR1 MNHEY, CDR2 SMNVEV (reference sequence). The V gene end was trimmed by 3 bases and the J gene end by 7 bases; junction bases not matched to a gene: 4. The chain's CDR3 is CASSLLAGVNEQFF. The CDR3 DNA reads TGTGCCAGCAGTTTGTTAGCGGGAGTAAATGAGCAGTTCTTC.

This chain connects TRBV11-2 to TRBJ2-1; 9 bases agree with TRBD2. Germline V gives CDR1 SGHAT, CDR2 FQNNGV. V lost 5 bases and J lost 8; bases outside the gene matches: 16. The CDR3 is made up of 17 amino acids. CDR3 sequence reads: CASSPALAGASPYEQFF. The CDR3 DNA sequence: TGTGCCAGCAGCCCCGCATTAGCGGGAGCTTCCCCCTATGAGCAGTTCTTC.

CDR3 residues: CASSPPGLTDTQYF. The CDR3 DNA is TGTGCCAGCAGCCCCCCGGGGCTCACAGATACGCAGTATTTT. The chain joins TRBV13 to TRBJ2-3; D possibly uses TRBD1 or TRBD2 (5 bases each). V gave up 5 bases and J gave up 2 bases, with 11 bases separating them. The CDR3 sequence is 14 residues long. From germline, CDR1 is PRHDT and CDR2 FYEKMQ (reference sequence).

V and J are TRBV5-1 and TRBJ2-5; D remains ambiguous. CDR3 size: 14 residues. Germline values: CDR1 SGHRS, CDR2 YFSETQ. Trimming took off 0 bases at V and 0 bases at J, with 6 bases between the two ends. The CDR3 region has the DNA TGCGCCAGCAGCTTGGACTCGTACCAAGAGACCCAGTACTTC. This encodes CASSLDSYQETQYF.

As for this clone: Other DNA sequences in this sample translate to the same CDR3. The chain links TRBV29-1 to TRBJ2-1; weak D call: TRBD1 (6 bases). Trimming pared 4 bases from V and 13 bases from J, leaving 23 bases between. From germline, CDR1 is SQVTM and CDR2 ANQGSEA. The CDR3 is 14 residues long. The CDR3 sequence: CSVVLGWDTGEQFF. The CDR3 DNA follows: TGCAGCGTTGTCCTCGGATGGGACACCGGGGAACAGTTCTTC.

The chain couples TRBV28 to TRBJ1-5; D ambiguous. Trimming removed 6 bases at V and 1 base at J, with 10 bases between. The CDR3 length is 14 residues. In germline, CDR1 is MDHEN, CDR2 SYDVKM. DNA of the CDR3: TGTGCCAGCAGGCTCTGGAACAGCAATCAGCCCCAGCATTTT. It is translated as CASRLWNSNQPQHF.

The gene calls are TRBV6-1 and TRBJ2-6, with D hard to call. The CDR3 is 15 amino acids. Germline V gene lookup returns CDR1 MNHNS and CDR2 SASEGT. V was shortened by 0 bases and J by 1 base, with 4 bases between the two germline ends. CDR3 sequence: CASSEAKSGANVLTF. The CDR3 region has the DNA TGTGCCAGCAGTGAAGCAAAATCTGGGGCCAACGTCCTGACTTTC.

The gene calls are TRBV5-4 and TRBJ1-2; D is ambiguous. The CDR3 runs to 14 residues. V lost 4 bases to trimming and J lost 2 bases, with 12 bases between them. From germline, CDR1 is SGHNT and CDR2 YYREEE (reference sequence). CDR3 nucleotide sequence: TGTGCCAGCAGCCCCGAGGCAGCGAACTATGGCTACACCTTC. This translates into CASSPEAANYGYTF.

A few counts support this clone. This chain connects TRBV6-1 to TRBJ1-2; D ambiguous. V dropped 10 bases and J dropped 7 bases, with 7 bases sitting between them. There are 9 residues in the CDR3. CDR1 is MNHNS and CDR2 is SASEGT in the germline V gene. The CDR3 nucleotides read TGTGCCACCACCGGTGGCTACACCTTC. Translated: CATTGGYTF.

This sequence joins TRBV5-5 and TRBJ1-1, with TRBD1 identical over 9 bases. The length of the CDR3 is 13 residues. The V and J ends lost 3 bases and 4 bases, in that order; junction bases with no gene match: 1. Germline V lookup: CDR1 SGHKS, CDR2 YYEKEE (reference sequence). CDR3 loop: CASSYRGLTEAFF. CDR3 bases: TGTGCCAGCAGCTACAGGGGGCTCACTGAAGCTTTCTTT.

The chain carries TRBV9 and TRBJ2-7, with 11 nucleotides matching TRBD2. Germline V lookup: CDR1 SGDLS, CDR2 YYNGEE. There are 15 residues in the CDR3. The ends lost 4 bases at V and 3 bases at J; junction bases unmatched: 6. The CDR3 bases are TGTGCCAGCAGCTCCTCTCTAGCGGGAGGCTACGAGCAGTACTTC. This translates into CASSSSLAGGYEQYF.

This chain joins TRBV7-9 and TRBJ2-7; no reliable D call. Germline V CDR1 and CDR2: SEHNR, FQNEAQ (reference sequence). V was pared by 6 bases and J by 1 base, with 10 bases between. This CDR3 contains 13 residues. CDR3 residues: CASSRTISYEQYF. In DNA form, the CDR3 reads TGTGCCAGCAGTCGGACCATTTCCTACGAGCAGTACTTC.

The J gene is TRBJ2-1, the V gene TRBV9, with D perhaps TRBD2 (7 bases). There are 17 residues in the CDR3. The V gene lost 0 bases and the J gene lost 2 bases, with 15 bases spanning the gap. Germline lookup yields CDR1 SGDLS and CDR2 YYNGEE. The CDR3 protein is CASSVGGGGRTYNEQFF. In DNA, the CDR3 is TGTGCCAGCAGCGTAGGAGGGGGGGGGAGAACCTACAATGAGCAGTTCTTC.

This chain connects TRBV9 to TRBJ2-7, with unresolved D. This CDR3 is 14 amino acids long. Germline V CDR1 and CDR2: SGDLS, YYNGEE. The V and J ends lost 4 bases and 0 bases respectively, with 11 bases between them. DNA of the CDR3: TGTGCCAGCAGCCCGGGTTGGCTCTCCTACGAGCAGTACTTC. Its translation is CASSPGWLSYEQYF.

The chain has TRBV13 and TRBJ2-1; TRBD1 aligns across 8 bases. The germline V gene encodes CDR1 PRHDT and CDR2 FYEKMQ (reference sequence). V lost 7 bases, J lost 6 bases, and 8 bases stayed unmatched. The CDR3 is 14 residues long. The CDR3 sequence: CASKGQGLINEQFF. Written as DNA, the CDR3 is TGTGCCAGCAAAGGACAGGGTTTAATCAATGAGCAGTTCTTC.

The chain couples TRBV2 to TRBJ2-5; weak D call: TRBD2 (5 bases). This CDR3 region has 15 residues. Per the germline V gene, CDR1 is SNHLY and CDR2 is FYNNEI. V lost 6 bases and J lost 3, with 17 bases in between. The CDR3 region is CASRQTIAGEETQYF. CDR3 in DNA: TGTGCCAGCAGACAGACTATAGCCGGGGAAGAGACCCAGTACTTC.

The CDR3 bases are TGCGCCAGCAGCCAAGGGGAACCGGGACAGTCCTTCTACGAGCAGTACTTC. It yields the protein CASSQGEPGQSFYEQYF. The gene calls are TRBV4-1 and TRBJ2-7; TRBD1 agrees at 7 bases. There are 17 residues in the CDR3. Per germline, CDR1 MGHRA and CDR2 YSYEKL. Germline trimming cut 1 base from V and 3 bases from J; bases unmatched to any gene: 12.

This sequence joins TRBV6-5 and TRBJ1-3; tentative D call: TRBD1 (5 bases). V was trimmed by 8 bases and J by 0 bases, leaving 11 bases between them. The V gene's germline CDR1 is MNHEY and CDR2 SVGAGI. The CDR3 is 14 residues long. The CDR3 sequence is CASAGGGSGNTIYF. DNA of the CDR3: TGTGCCAGCGCTGGGGGGGGCTCTGGAAACACCATATATTTT.

This clone has more than one count but fewer than ten. This sequence joins TRBV6-6 and TRBJ2-1; D is undetermined. Trimming took off 0 bases at V and 6 bases at J, with 3 bases between the two ends. This CDR3 spans 12 amino acids. Germline CDR1 is MNHNY and CDR2 is SVGAGI (reference sequence). CDR3 nucleotide sequence: TGTGCCAGCAGTTACTCGAGCAATGAGCAGTTCTTC. This sequence encodes CASSYSSNEQFF.

The chain joins TRBV19 to TRBJ2-1; TRBD2 might be the D (5 bases). Per germline, CDR1 LNHDA and CDR2 SQIVND (reference sequence). Trimming stripped 7 bases from V and 4 bases from J, with 11 bases between. The CDR3 runs 13 residues. The CDR3 region has the DNA TGTGCCAGTACCGTGGGAGAGTACAATGAGCAGTTCTTC. Its protein is CASTVGEYNEQFF.

In regard to this clone: Sequence at one end of the junction differs from germline and may be a read error. The chain has TRBV6-6 and TRBJ2-7; TRBD1 aligns across 12 bases. Per germline, CDR1 MNHNY and CDR2 SVGAGI (reference sequence). The CDR3 runs to 15 residues. The CDR3 here is CTSSTRDRGQGEQYF. The CDR3 DNA reads as TGTACCAGCAGTACGCGGGACAGGGGGCAAGGCGAGCAGTACTTC.

The CDR3 DNA reads TGTGCCAGCAGTGAATGGGGATCTGGAAACACCATATATTTT. It is translated as CASSEWGSGNTIYF. The chain employs TRBV2 and TRBJ1-3, with D uncertain. Germline CDR1 and CDR2: SNHLY and FYNNEI. The CDR3 consists of 14 residues. V was trimmed by 2 bases and J by 1 base, leaving 6 bases between them.

V gene TRBV4-1 combines with J gene TRBJ1-2; tentative D call: TRBD1 (6 bases). Between the trimmed V and J ends, which lost 1 base and 1 base, there was a span of 16 bases. CDR3 length equals 17 residues. The V gene's germline CDR1 is MGHRA and CDR2 YSYEKL. DNA for the CDR3: TGCGCCAGCAGCCAAGTTTCCTGGGCAGGGGTTAACTATGGCTACACCTTC. Its protein product is CASSQVSWAGVNYGYTF.

The chain combines TRBV9 with TRBJ2-6, with D tentatively TRBD1 or TRBD2 (5 bases each). Germline assignment: CDR1 SGDLS and CDR2 YYNGEE. The CDR3 has 15 residues. V lost 0 bases and J 3 bases, leaving 7 bases between the germline ends. CDR3 DNA sequence: TGTGCCAGCAGCGTAGATGGGGGTGGGGCCAACGTCCTGACTTTC. Its protein is CASSVDGGGANVLTF.

V gene TRBV2 combines with J gene TRBJ1-5; D remains ambiguous. CDR3 size: 15 residues. The germline gives CDR1 SNHLY, CDR2 FYNNEI. The germline V and J ends were trimmed by 1 base and 2 bases, with 9 bases remaining between them. The DNA for the CDR3 is TGTGCCAGCAGTGAAGATTGGATTGGCAATCAGCCCCAGCATTTT. Its translation: CASSEDWIGNQPQHF.

The V gene is TRBV11-2, the J gene TRBJ1-6; maybe TRBD1 (5 bases). This CDR3 has 15 residues. Germline V gene sequence: CDR1 SGHAT, CDR2 FQNNGV. Between the trimmed V and J ends, which lost 8 bases and 0 bases, there was a span of 11 bases. CDR3: CASGGPSSYNSPLHF. The CDR3, as DNA: TGTGCCAGCGGGGGTCCCAGCTCCTATAATTCACCCCTCCACTTT.

The J gene is TRBJ2-7, the V gene TRBV27; TRBD1 might be the D (6 bases). V was pared by 5 bases and J by 3 bases, with 14 bases between. The CDR3 has 14 amino acids. In germline, CDR1 is MNHEY, CDR2 SMNVEV (reference sequence). CDR3 nucleotides: TGTGCCAGCAGTCTCAGGGGCCAAGGCTACGAGCAGTACTTC. This gives the protein CASSLRGQGYEQYF.

This clone was recorded only once. This chain connects TRBV10-3 to TRBJ1-5; 7 bases fit TRBD1. CDR3 length: 14 residues. V gave up 11 bases and J gave up 4 bases; unmatched junction bases: 11. Looked up from germline, CDR1 is ENHRY and CDR2 is SYGVKD. The CDR3 is CASSWDSGNQPQHF. In nucleotides, the CDR3 is TGTGCCTCGTCCTGGGACAGCGGAAATCAGCCCCAGCATTTT.

This sequence joins TRBV6-1 and TRBJ2-1; D gene uncertain. The CDR3 has 14 residues. Germline V gene lookup returns CDR1 MNHNS and CDR2 SASEGT. Trimming left V 6 bases short and J 4 bases short, with 13 bases between. CDR3 coding DNA: TGTGCCAGCAGCTGGGGAACAGTTTACAATGAGCAGTTCTTC. It codes for CASSWGTVYNEQFF.

The rearrangement uses TRBV7-6 and TRBJ2-3, with 7 bases identical to TRBD2. Germline CDR1 SGHVS, CDR2 FNYEAQ. The CDR3 runs to 15 residues. V gave up 2 bases and J gave up 0 bases; unmatched junction bases: 2. The CDR3 DNA follows: TGTGCCAGCAGCTTATGGGGGGGGAGCACAGATACGCAGTATTTT. Its translation: CASSLWGGSTDTQYF.

The rearrangement joins TRBV4-1 to TRBJ1-1, with a tentative D call TRBD1 (5 bases). V gave up 0 bases and J gave up 4 bases, with 9 bases separating them. This CDR3 comprises 14 residues. Germline CDR1 is MGHRA and CDR2 is YSYEKL. The chain's CDR3 is CASSQDAGFTEAFF. The CDR3 nucleotides read TGCGCCAGCAGCCAAGATGCAGGGTTCACTGAAGCTTTCTTT.

The V and J genes are TRBV4-1 and TRBJ1-4; D not resolved. Trimming shortened V by 3 bases and J by 0 bases, and 14 bases separated the two germline ends. The CDR3 is 17 amino acids. CDR1 is MGHRA, CDR2 YSYEKL, per germline. This CDR3 reads CASSHYPLRTTNEKLFF. CDR3 DNA: TGCGCCAGCAGCCACTATCCCTTAAGAACAACTAATGAAAAACTGTTTTTT.